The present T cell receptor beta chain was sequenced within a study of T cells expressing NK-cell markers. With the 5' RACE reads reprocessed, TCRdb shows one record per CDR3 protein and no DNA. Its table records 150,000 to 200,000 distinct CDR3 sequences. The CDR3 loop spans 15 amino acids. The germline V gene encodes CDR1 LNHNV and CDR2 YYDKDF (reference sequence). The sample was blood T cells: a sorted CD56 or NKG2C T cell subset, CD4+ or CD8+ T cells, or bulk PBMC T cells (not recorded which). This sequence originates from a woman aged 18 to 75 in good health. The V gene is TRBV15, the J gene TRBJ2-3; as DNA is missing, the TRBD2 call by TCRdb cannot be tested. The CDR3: CATSRLAGGLDTQYF.